This T cell receptor beta chain comes out of a study of blood T cell repertoires in COVID-19. The ends were cut back, 1 base at V and 8 bases at J, with 15 bases in the middle. The V gene's germline CDR1 is LNHDA and CDR2 SQIVND (reference sequence). The CDR3 consists of 15 residues. In the authors' methods: Amplification from reference gene primers served as the basis for estimated nucleated cell counts. The data were produced by immunoSEQ multiplex PCR, yet TCRdb's version contains in-frame clones alone and is incomplete. V and J calls and clone size come straight from that table; D and trimming were deduced from the DNA. This table has about 210,000 clones, roughly 82% appearing once.

The TCR was taken from a man aged 45 to 65 with active or convalescent COVID-19. Sequenced input: peripheral blood. The chain recombines TRBV19 with TRBJ2-1; weak D call: TRBD1 (5 bases). This CDR3 reads CASSIGSGEGDEQFF. For the CDR3, the DNA is TGTGCCAGTAGTATAGGCTCGGGCGAAGGGGATGAGCAGTTCTTC.